This T cell receptor (beta chain) emerged from a study of T-cell reconstitution after alpha-beta-depleted transplantation in children. This clonotype has only a few counts. The antigen remains unidentified. Preparation of the TCRbeta library was carried out with unique molecular identifiers. TCRdb called the PCR reads again in MiXCR, with one record for every CDR3 protein. There are 600,000 to 700,000 distinct CDR3 sequences in the sample; 13% occur only once, and 0.79% lies in the top ten. The germline CDR1 and CDR2 sequences are MNHEY and SVGEGT. This CDR3 spans 17 amino acids. The V gene end was trimmed by 8 bases and the J gene end by 3 bases; junction bases not matched to a gene: 15. Whole-study results and caveats: It was newly produced T cells that mostly accounted for T-cell counts and diversity one year after transplant. Some patients' high day-60 TCRbeta diversity was traced to surviving recipient T cells and thymic progenitors.

The sample consisted of PBMCs, taken before TCRalphabeta/CD19-depleted stem cell transplant. This TCR derives from a girl aged 2 to 9 with congenital amegakaryocytic thrombocytopenia, due to receive a stem cell transplant. The rearrangement uses TRBV6-2 or TRBV6-3 and TRBJ2-1; 8 nucleotides agree with TRBD2. The DNA for the CDR3 is TGTGCCAGCTCCAGCCCGTTCAAGCGGGAGTTCTACAATGAGCAGTTCTTC. It encodes CASSSPFKREFYNEQFF.